Sequencing of this T cell receptor (beta chain) was carried out in a study of blood T cell repertoires in COVID-19. Study-wide background: In each case, the material was cDNA or gDNA derived from T cells, B-cell-depleted T cells, or PBMCs.

Cohort allocation depended upon clinical history that participants reported. Data came from immunoSEQ multiplex PCR; TCRdb stores just in-frame clones and leaves some out. The sample includes 180,000 or so clones, roughly 89% seen only once; the top ten take under 2.5%. Germline lookup yields CDR1 KGHSH and CDR2 LQKENI. V lost 3 bases to trimming and J lost 0 bases; unmatched junction nucleotides: 0. There are 14 residues in the CDR3. The sample was PBMCs or T cells enriched from blood (not recorded which). The receptor's source is a woman aged 40 to 50 with acute COVID-19. V and J are TRBV18 and TRBJ2-3; 7 bases match TRBD1. The DNA of the CDR3 is TGTGCCAGCTCACCGGGACAGAGCACAGATACGCAGTATTTT. It translates to CASSPGQSTDTQYF.